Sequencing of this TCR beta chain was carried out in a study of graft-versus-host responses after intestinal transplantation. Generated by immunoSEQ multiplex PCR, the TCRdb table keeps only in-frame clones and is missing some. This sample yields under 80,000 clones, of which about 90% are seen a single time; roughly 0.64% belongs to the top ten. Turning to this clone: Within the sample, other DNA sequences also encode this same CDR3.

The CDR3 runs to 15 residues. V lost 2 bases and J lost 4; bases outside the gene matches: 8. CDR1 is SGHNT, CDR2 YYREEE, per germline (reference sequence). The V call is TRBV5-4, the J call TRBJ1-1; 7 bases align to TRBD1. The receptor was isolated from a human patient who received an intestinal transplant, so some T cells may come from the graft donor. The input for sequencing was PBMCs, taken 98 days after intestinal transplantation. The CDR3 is CASSLDTGDGTEAFF. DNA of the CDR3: TGTGCCAGCAGCTTAGATACAGGGGACGGCACTGAAGCTTTCTTT.